This TCR beta chain was documented in a study of blood T cell repertoires in COVID-19. The overall study: Whether acute or convalescent, the COVID-19 samples came from the United States, Italy and Spain. From T cells, B-cell-depleted T cells, or PBMCs came the material, which was cDNA or gDNA.

TCRdb's table, derived via immunoSEQ multiplex PCR, lists solely in-frame clones and lacks some. This repertoire shows about 250,000 clones, roughly 86% found once; its top ten account for around 1.6%. This CDR3 contains 11 residues. Germline CDR1 reads MDHEN; CDR2 reads SYDVKM. V was shortened by 7 bases and J by 5 bases, with 8 bases between the two germline ends. This clone was picked up a small number of times. The TCR comes from a woman aged 55 to 70 who had recovered from COVID-19. Material: peripheral blood. The V call is TRBV28, the J call TRBJ1-2; D is ambiguous. CDR3 sequence (DNA): TGTGCCAGCAAGCGCCGGTATGGCTACACCTTC. Its translation is CASKRRYGYTF.